Below, 23 T cell receptor beta chains from the same sample are listed, as sequenced in a study of CD8 T cells in Susac syndrome. Reverse transcription of roughly 0.45 to 1 ug RNA was performed with random hexamers. TCRdb used MiXCR to reprocess the immunoSEQ multiplex PCR reads, holding one entry per CDR3 protein. The sample lists some 170,000 distinct CDR3 sequences; about 95% were seen once. The sample was CD4+ T cells from PBMCs. These TCRs come from a human donor in good health.

This sequence joins TRBV20-1 and TRBJ2-4, with 7 bases lining up with TRBD2. Looked up from germline, CDR1 is DFQATT and CDR2 is SNEGSKA (reference sequence). This CDR3 contains 13 residues. V dropped 6 bases and J dropped 5; count of bases not matched to a gene: 7. CDR3 DNA sequence: TGCAGTGCCGGCCGGGGAGGGGAAAACATTCAGTACTTC. Protein: CSAGRGGENIQYF.

This clonotype was counted only a few times. This chain uses TRBV11-2 with TRBJ2-2; D is perhaps TRBD1 or TRBD2 (6 bases each). The V end was cut by 4 bases, the J end by 3 bases, with 15 bases between. The CDR3 totals 16 residues. The germline V gene has CDR1 SGHAT and CDR2 FQNNGV. CDR3 protein: CASSSTGALDTGELFF. CDR3 coding DNA: TGTGCCAGCAGCTCAACGGGGGCTTTGGACACCGGGGAGCTGTTTTTT.

The chain has TRBV20-1 and TRBJ2-5; 8 bases are a match to TRBD2. Trimming removed 8 bases from V and 5 bases from J; junction bases left unmatched: 10. Germline values: CDR1 DFQATT, CDR2 SNEGSKA (reference sequence). The length of the CDR3 is 13 residues. Written as DNA, the CDR3 is TGCAGTCCCTCGCCGGGGGGGCGGGAGACCCAGTACTTC. Translating gives CSPSPGGRETQYF.

The CDR3 nucleotides read TGTGCTACCCGATGGGGGGAGAACACCGGGGAGCTGTTTTTT. Its translation: CATRWGENTGELFF. The chain couples TRBV2 to TRBJ2-2, with a weak D call TRBD2 (6 bases). Germline V gives CDR1 SNHLY, CDR2 FYNNEI. The CDR3 length is 14 residues.

The V gene is TRBV30, the J gene TRBJ2-3, with TRBD2 matching over 13 bases. The CDR3 has 14 residues. Germline V gene lookup returns CDR1 GTSNPN and CDR2 SVGIG (reference sequence). The V segment lost 2 bases and the J segment 14 bases; nucleotides outside the gene matches: 10. The CDR3 loop is CAWSPGLAGASRYF. CDR3 in DNA: TGTGCCTGGAGTCCAGGACTAGCGGGAGCTAGTCGGTATTTT.

The chain is built from TRBV27 and TRBJ2-4, with D possibly being TRBD2 (6 bases). The CDR3 extends over 13 amino acids. Germline loops: CDR1 MNHEY, CDR2 SMNVEV (reference sequence). Trimming left V 6 bases short and J 4 bases short, with 10 bases between. DNA for the CDR3: TGTGCCAGCAGGGCGGGGCCAAAAAACATTCAGTACTTC. Its translation is CASRAGPKNIQYF.

The genes are TRBV7-3 and TRBJ2-7; no clear D. CDR3 size: 13 residues. Deletions cut 5 bases from V and 3 bases from J, with 11 bases between. The germline V gene encodes CDR1 SGHTA and CDR2 FQGTGA. The CDR3 loop reads CASSPGRSYEQYF. CDR3 nucleotides: TGTGCCAGCAGCCCCGGTCGCAGCTACGAGCAGTACTTC.

The rearrangement uses TRBV4-3 and TRBJ2-1; 10 positions agree with TRBD2. CDR1 is LGHNA, CDR2 YSLEER, per germline. The CDR3 extends over 16 amino acids. The V and J ends lost 0 bases and 2 bases, in that order; junction bases with no gene match: 1. CDR3 residues: CASSQDLAGAYNEQFF. CDR3 DNA sequence: TGCGCCAGCAGCCAAGATCTAGCGGGAGCCTACAATGAGCAGTTCTTC.

The chain has TRBV20-1 and TRBJ2-7, with D perhaps matching TRBD1 or TRBD2 (7 bases each). From germline, CDR1 is DFQATT and CDR2 SNEGSKA (reference sequence). The CDR3 covers 13 residues. V was cut by 5 bases and J by 0 bases, with 11 bases left in between. CDR3 DNA: TGCAGTGCTGGGGGGGACAGCTCCTACGAGCAGTACTTC. Its translation is CSAGGDSSYEQYF.

The chain is built from TRBV20-1 and TRBJ2-1; the match to TRBD2 covers 9 bases. Trimming cost V 0 bases and J 4 bases; bases outside gene matches: 7. The CDR3 extends over 16 amino acids. The germline CDR1 and CDR2 sequences are DFQATT and SNEGSKA (reference sequence). For the CDR3, the DNA is TGCAGTGCTAGAGACCCTAGCGGGATCCAGTACAATGAGCAGTTCTTC. This encodes CSARDPSGIQYNEQFF.

The chain's CDR3 is CASSQEIRVWGHEQFF. CDR3 sequence (DNA): TGTGCCAGCAGCCAAGAAATAAGAGTGTGGGGCCATGAGCAGTTCTTC. The chain combines TRBV14 with TRBJ2-1, with D possibly being TRBD1 (5 bases). Trimming pared 0 bases from V and 8 bases from J, leaving 17 bases between. The CDR3 totals 16 residues. The V gene's germline CDR1 is SGHDN and CDR2 FVKESK. The full variable domain, completed using reference TRBV14 and TRBJ2-1, is EAGVTQFPSHSVIEKGQTVTLRCDPISGHDNLYWYRRVMGKEIKFLLHFVKESKQDESGMPNNRFLAERTGGTYSTLKVQPAELEDSGVYFCASSQEIRVWGHEQFFGPGTRLTVL.

V and J are TRBV29-1 and TRBJ2-3; D is uncertain. The germline V gene encodes CDR1 SQVTM and CDR2 ANQGSEA. Trimming pared 3 bases from V and 6 bases from J, leaving 10 bases between. The length of the CDR3 is 12 residues. As DNA, the CDR3 is TGCAGCGTTGAGGTTGCTATCGATACGCAGTATTTT. Translated: CSVEVAIDTQYF.

A single count supports this clonotype. J is TRBJ1-4 and V is TRBV12-3 or TRBV12-4; maybe TRBD1 (6 bases). The CDR3 has 14 amino acids. V lost 5 bases, J lost 0 bases, and 7 bases lay in between. The DNA of the CDR3 is TGTGCCAGCAGTAACAGGGCAACTAATGAAAAACTGTTTTTT. It is translated as CASSNRATNEKLFF.

The chain has TRBV30 and TRBJ2-5; D is perhaps TRBD1 (6 bases). Germline values: CDR1 GTSNPN, CDR2 SVGIG (reference sequence). The ends were cut back, 8 bases at V and 6 bases at J, with 28 bases in the middle. The CDR3 loop spans 16 amino acids. CDR3 region: CATWGRGKASLQTQYF. CDR3 nucleotides: TGTGCCACCTGGGGCAGGGGTAAGGCCAGTCTCCAGACCCAGTACTTC.

This clonotype showed up just once. V usage is TRBV4-1 and J usage is TRBJ2-2, with 12 nucleotides matching TRBD1. V shed 3 bases, J shed 0 bases, and the junction held 5 bases outside the gene matches. CDR1 and CDR2 from the germline V gene are MGHRA and YSYEKL. There are 18 residues in the CDR3. Here the CDR3 DNA reads TGCGCCAGCAGCCACTCCGGGACAGGGGGCGCGAACACCGGGGAGCTGTTTTTT. This translates into CASSHSGTGGANTGELFF.

V usage is TRBV5-1 and J usage is TRBJ2-7; 8 nucleotides agree with TRBD2. The CDR3 is made up of 13 amino acids. In germline, CDR1 is SGHRS, CDR2 YFSETQ. V was pared by 4 bases and J by 5 bases, with 5 bases of the junction left unmatched. CDR3 DNA: TGCGCCAGCAGCCCGGGACTAGACAACGAGCAGTACTTC. It codes for CASSPGLDNEQYF. The full variable domain, in which reference TRBV5-1 and TRBJ2-7 provide the parts outside the CDR3, is KAGVTQTPRYLIKTRGQQVTLSCSPISGHRSVSWYQQTPGQGLQFLFEYFSETQRNKGNFPGRFSGRQFSNSRSEMNVSTLELGDSALYLCASSPGLDNEQYFGPGTRLTVT.

The chain carries TRBV29-1 and TRBJ2-1, with D possibly matching TRBD2 (7 bases). CDR1 and CDR2 from the germline V gene are SQVTM and ANQGSEA. The ends were cut back, 3 bases at V and 3 bases at J, with 12 bases in the middle. The CDR3 spans 14 residues. CDR3 in amino acids: CSVDRGGDYNEQFF. The CDR3 nucleotides are TGCAGCGTTGATAGAGGGGGGGACTACAATGAGCAGTTCTTC.

The CDR3 DNA follows: TGTGCCTGTACCAGGGACTATGGCTACACCTTC. Protein: CACTRDYGYTF. The chain is built from TRBV30 and TRBJ1-2; D is perhaps TRBD1 (5 bases). This CDR3 comprises 11 residues. The germline V and J ends were trimmed by 6 bases and 3 bases, with 8 bases remaining between them. Germline V gives CDR1 GTSNPN, CDR2 SVGIG (reference sequence).

This chain links TRBV6-1 with TRBJ2-5; 15 nucleotides align to TRBD2. V was clipped by 5 bases and J by 7 bases; unmatched bases: 11. Germline loops: CDR1 MNHNS, CDR2 SASEGT. The CDR3 is 17 amino acids. The CDR3 sequence: CASSRTSGRAGSVTQYF. CDR3 nucleotides: TGTGCCAGCAGTCGGACTAGCGGGAGGGCCGGGTCTGTGACCCAGTACTTC.

The chain has TRBV12-3 or TRBV12-4 and TRBJ2-1; unclear D gene. This CDR3 region has 14 residues. Trimming pared 6 bases from V and 3 bases from J, leaving 12 bases between. DNA of the CDR3: TGTGCCAGCAGCTCCGCAGCGCGCTACAATGAGCAGTTCTTC. It is translated as CASSSAARYNEQFF.

This chain joins TRBV5-1 and TRBJ2-7, with TRBD1 as a possible D gene (5 bases). The CDR3 sequence is 13 residues long. The germline V gene encodes CDR1 SGHRS and CDR2 YFSETQ. V was clipped by 5 bases and J by 2 bases, with 11 bases between them. CDR3: CASSLDSTYEQYF. CDR3 bases: TGCGCCAGCAGTCTAGACAGTACCTACGAGCAGTACTTC.

The chain joins TRBV5-6 to TRBJ2-7; D perhaps matches TRBD2 (6 bases). CDR1 is SGHDT and CDR2 is YYEEEE in the germline V gene. Trimming removed 0 bases from V and 5 bases from J, with 12 bases in between. The CDR3 loop spans 14 amino acids. The CDR3 loop reads CASSLVYGGNEQYF. The DNA for the CDR3 is TGTGCCAGCAGCTTGGTGTACGGAGGGAACGAGCAGTACTTC.

This chain connects TRBV30 to TRBJ2-3; D gene unclear. The CDR3 covers 13 residues. Looked up from germline, CDR1 is GTSNPN and CDR2 is SVGIG (reference sequence). Between the trimmed V and J ends, which lost 0 bases and 2 bases, there was a span of 6 bases. CDR3 in DNA: TGTGCCTGGAGTGTAAACCCCACAGATACGCAGTATTTT. Protein: CAWSVNPTDTQYF.